Here is one T cell receptor (beta chain) with its context. Its antigen has not been determined. No base quality values were provided; no much bigger clone lies one nucleotide off. The data derive from a study of blood T cell repertoires in COVID-19 (dated by TCRdb to between 2020 and 2021). With respect to the entire study: The collaborator samples originated in the United States, Italy and Spain and spanned the acute and convalescent phases of COVID-19. Deeply sampled blood TCRbeta repertoires from subjects exposed to, actively infected with, or recovered from COVID-19 were included in the dataset. Where HLA class I and class II types were available, the types were taken from metadata supplied by the sample provider, not from assay-based typing. Samples were obtained from the ongoing ImmuneRACE study (first 160 participants) and from 1,200 or so subjects provided by 6 global collaborators. The prospective study material was composed of cDNA or gDNA derived from T cells, B-cell-depleted T cells, or PBMCs. The repertoires were released in a freely available public database intended as a resource for research on the immune response to SARS-CoV-2. Nearly every sample came with metadata listing a de-identified subject ID, COVID-19 status, age in years and sex. Points the paper makes about the study in general: How much clinical and demographic metadata was included differed by source and by participant, and the metadata was provided uncurated.

At one collaborating source in Seattle, patients were enrolled during active infection and were followed longitudinally through the course of disease. Each collaborating institution followed its own protocols to collect whole blood in K2EDTA tubes. For TCRbeta analysis, collaborators shipped samples as frozen whole blood, isolated PBMCs, or DNA extracted from either of those sample types. TCRbeta CDR3 regions were amplified from genomic DNA by means of the immunoSEQ Assay, a bias-controlled multiplex PCR. The study's own analysis went as follows. The number of nucleated cells in each sample was estimated from the amplification of reference gene primers within the assay. To quantify the absolute abundance of each unique TCRbeta CDR3 rearrangement, sequence reads were collapsed and filtered. Productive Simpson clonality was computed per sample as the square root of Simpson's diversity index over productive rearrangements. This immuneACCESS table, as held by TCRdb, lists in-frame sequences with V and J called but not all clones. Of the missing ones, under half trace to an unresolved V gene in checked studies; the others have no known cause. V, J and clone size derive from that table, while D and trimming were established from the DNA sequence. This sample gives over 85,000 clones in total; roughly 90% of them show up just once. The top ten clones comprise 4% to 4.5% of the sample.

The sequence was obtained from a human donor with COVID-19, enrolled during active disease. The donor label of this sample is uncertain. Sequences were obtained from peripheral blood.

The CDR3 is CASSPLEGGSPLHF. The base sequence is TGTGCCAGCTCACCATTGGAGGGAGGGTCACCCCTCCACTTT. Recombination linked TRBV18 to TRBJ1-6; the D gene identity is not certain. Including cysteine and phenylalanine, the CDR3 has 14 amino acids. CDR3 DNA only is kept here, 42 bases in frame from base 1. V loses 2 bases of germline sequence and J loses 10 bases, and the interval between the two ends is 12 bases. Based on the germline V gene, the CDR1 and CDR2 sequences are KGHSH and LQKENI.